The 6 T cell receptor beta chains given below trace back to one sample, sequenced in a study of blood T cells in healthy people across ages. Through a sample-barcoded 5' primer and a J-beta primer mix, a second PCR was run for roughly 6 to 12 cycles. A single record per CDR3 protein comes from TCRdb applying MiXCR to the 5' RACE reads. The sample has some 1.8 million distinct CDR3 sequences, about 39% seen once; the top ten hold roughly 23%. Sequences were obtained from blood. The receptors were sampled from a human donor in good health.

This sequence joins TRBV5-6 and TRBJ2-7; the match to TRBD1 covers 8 bases. The CDR3 extends over 18 amino acids. Trimming at V came to 4 bases and at J to 4 bases, leaving 19 bases not matched to a gene. CDR1 SGHDT and CDR2 YYEEEE come from the germline V gene. The CDR3 region is CASSGDRGKIFLLYEQYF. CDR3 nucleotides: TGTGCCAGCAGCGGCGACAGGGGCAAAATTTTCCTACTGTACGAGCAGTACTTC.

As to this clonotype: The DNA is left out, because the CDR3 cannot be placed on it with certainty; the CDR3 is given as TCRdb lists it. The chain links TRBV28 to TRBJ2-6. Inclusive of both ends, the CDR3 amounts to 16 amino acids. Germline V gene sequence: CDR1 MDHEN, CDR2 SYDVKM. CDR3 sequence: CASSRPVASGANVLAF.

The V gene is TRBV27, the J gene TRBJ1-2; TRBD1 matches 7 bases. CDR1 is MNHEY, CDR2 SMNVEV, per germline (reference sequence). The length of the CDR3 is 13 residues. The junction had 9 bases not matched to a gene; V was cut back by 6 bases and J by 8 bases. CDR3 in amino acids: CASSPTGSKGYTF. The CDR3 nucleotides read TGTGCCAGCAGCCCGACAGGGTCCAAGGGCTACACCTTC.

This clonotype was detected once. V gene TRBV20-1 combines with J gene TRBJ1-1; D might be TRBD1 (5 bases). Between the trimmed V and J ends, which lost 0 bases and 2 bases, there was a span of 10 bases. The CDR3 sequence is 14 residues long. Germline CDR1 and CDR2: DFQATT and SNEGSKA (reference sequence). The CDR3 is CSARDGQGNTEAFF. As DNA, the CDR3 is TGCAGTGCTAGAGATGGTCAGGGCAACACTGAAGCTTTCTTT.

The rearrangement links TRBV28 to TRBJ2-7, with D unresolved. Germline assignment: CDR1 MDHEN and CDR2 SYDVKM. V lost 1 base and J lost 0, with 22 bases in between. This CDR3 region has 19 residues. The CDR3 DNA is TGTGCCAGCAGTTTATCCCTAGTGGAAAAGGTTTCGAGCTCCTACGAGCAGTACTTC. This codes for CASSLSLVEKVSSSYEQYF.

This clonotype showed up just once. This likely comes from a read error, as the CDR3 has no conserved phenylalanine or tryptophan at its end. The chain links TRBV5-1 to TRBJ1-1; D is possibly TRBD1 (6 bases). Germline CDR1 reads SGHRS; CDR2 reads YFSETQ. V lost 0 bases to trimming and J lost 2 bases, with 26 bases between them. The CDR3 runs 20 residues. The CDR3 sequence is CASSLGPMRNLPRGNTEAFC. DNA of the CDR3: TGCGCCAGCAGCTTGGGTCCTATGAGAAACTTACCCAGGGGAAACACTGAAGCTTTCTGT.